This TCR beta chain came from a study of blood T cell repertoires in COVID-19. This CDR3 is built from 13 residues. CDR1 is MNHEY, CDR2 SVGAGI, per germline. The germline V and J ends were trimmed by 0 bases and 1 base, with 4 bases remaining between them. This clone was counted a few times. Assay used: immunoSEQ multiplex PCR; TCRdb lists only in-frame clones, some missing. The data show approximately 230,000 clones, roughly 84% seen once. The rearrangement links TRBV6-5 to TRBJ2-7; D unresolved. Sequences were obtained from peripheral blood. The receptor was derived from a woman aged 40 to 49 who had recovered from COVID-19. CDR3 nucleotide sequence: TGTGCCAGCAGTTACTCGGAGTCCTACGAGCAGTACTTC. Amino acid sequence: CASSYSESYEQYF.